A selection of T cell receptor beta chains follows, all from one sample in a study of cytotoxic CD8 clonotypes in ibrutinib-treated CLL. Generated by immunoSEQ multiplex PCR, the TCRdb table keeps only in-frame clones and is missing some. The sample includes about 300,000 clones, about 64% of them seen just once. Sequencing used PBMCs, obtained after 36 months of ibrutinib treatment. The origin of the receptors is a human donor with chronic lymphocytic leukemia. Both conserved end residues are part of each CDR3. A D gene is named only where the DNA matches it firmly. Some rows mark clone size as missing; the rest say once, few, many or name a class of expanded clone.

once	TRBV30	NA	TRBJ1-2	TGTGCCTGGATTTGTACATGGCACCCTACTAATGGCTACACCTTC	CAWICTWHPTNGYTF
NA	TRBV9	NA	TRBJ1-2	TGTGCCAGCAGCGTACAGGAGAGCTATGGCTACACCTTC	CASSVQESYGYTF
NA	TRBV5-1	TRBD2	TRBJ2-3	TGCGCCAGCAGCGGCACTAGCGGGGGTAATACGCAGTATTTT	CASSGTSGGNTQYF
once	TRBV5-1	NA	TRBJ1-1	TGCGCCAGCAGCCCAACTAGGTCCACTGAAGCTTTCTTT	CASSPTRSTEAFF
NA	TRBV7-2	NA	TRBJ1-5	TGTGCCAGCGGGGGTCAGCCCCAGCATTTT	CASGGQPQHF
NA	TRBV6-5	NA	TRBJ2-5	TGTGCCAGCAGTTTCGGACTGTCTTCCGAGACCCAGTACTTC	CASSFGLSSETQYF
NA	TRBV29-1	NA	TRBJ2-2	TGCAGCGTTGAAATCGGACCCGGGGAGCTGTTTTTT	CSVEIGPGELFF
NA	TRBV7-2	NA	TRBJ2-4	TGTGCCAGCAGTCAAAGGGGCATCTCCAAAAACATTCAGTACTTC	CASSQRGISKNIQYF
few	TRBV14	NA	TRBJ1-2	TGTGCCAGCAGCCAACGCAGGGCCTCGGCACTTGGCTACACCTTC	CASSQRRASALGYTF
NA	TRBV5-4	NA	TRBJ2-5	TGTGCCAGCAGGTCGCGGTTGGAGGAGGAGACCCAGTACTTC	CASRSRLEEETQYF
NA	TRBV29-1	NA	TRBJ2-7	TGCATAGCGCCGGCAGTAGGGGTCGTATTCTCCTACGAGCAGTACTTC	CIAPAVGVVFSYEQYF
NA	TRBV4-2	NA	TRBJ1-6	TGTGCCAGCAGCCACCCAGGCCGGGACATACCAAACTCACCCCTCCACTTT	CASSHPGRDIPNSPLHF
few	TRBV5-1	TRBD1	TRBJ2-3	TGCGCCAGCAGCGAGGGACAGGTAGGAACAGATACGCAGTATTTT	CASSEGQVGTDTQYF
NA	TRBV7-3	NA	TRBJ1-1	TGTGCCAGCAGTTCCCGGCCCCCGGGGGTCGACACTGAAGCTTTCTTT	CASSSRPPGVDTEAFF
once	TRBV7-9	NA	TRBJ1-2	TGTGCCAGCAGCTTAACCACAGGGTCTGTCTATGGCTACACCTTC	CASSLTTGSVYGYTF
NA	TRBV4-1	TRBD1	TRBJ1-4	TGCGCCAGCAGCCAAGTGATACAGGGGGAACTGTTTTTT	CASSQVIQGELFF
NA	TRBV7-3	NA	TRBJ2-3	TGTGCCAGCAGCTTAGGTTTGGGGGGCACAGATACGCAGTATTTT	CASSLGLGGTDTQYF
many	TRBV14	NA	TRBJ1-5	TGTGCCAGCAGCCAAAGCAGGGGTCAGCCCCAGCATTTT	CASSQSRGQPQHF
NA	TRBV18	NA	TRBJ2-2	TGTGCCAGCTCACCAGGGATAAACACCGGGGAGCTGTTTTTT	CASSPGINTGELFF
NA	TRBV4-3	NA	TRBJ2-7	TGCGCCAGCAGCCAAGATATTTCAAACTACGAGCAGTACTTC	CASSQDISNYEQYF
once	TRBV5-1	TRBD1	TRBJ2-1	TGCGCCAGCAGCTCGTCCCCCGGGACAGGGCTTTACAATGAGCAGTTCTTC	CASSSSPGTGLYNEQFF
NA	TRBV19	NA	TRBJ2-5	TGTGCCAGTAAGGGGGGGACACAAGAGACCCAGTACTTC	CASKGGTQETQYF
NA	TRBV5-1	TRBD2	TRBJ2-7	TGCGCCAGCAGCACCGCACTAGCGGGAGTGGGGTACGAGCAGTACTTC	CASSTALAGVGYEQYF
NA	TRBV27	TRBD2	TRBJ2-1	TGTGCCAGCAGTTCATGGACTAGCGGGAGTAGCAATGAGCAGTTCTTC	CASSSWTSGSSNEQFF
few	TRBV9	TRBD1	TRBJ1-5	TGTGCCAGCAGCCGAGGACAGGGTCTGGGGGGCAATCAGCCCCAGCATTTT	CASSRGQGLGGNQPQHF
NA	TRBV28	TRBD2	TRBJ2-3	TGTGCCAGCAGTTGGATCAGCGGGAGTTCGGATACGCAGTATTTT	CASSWISGSSDTQYF
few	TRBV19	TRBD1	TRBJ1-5	TGTGCCAGTAGTATAGTGCAGGGGGCCCAGCCCCAGCATTTT	CASSIVQGAQPQHF
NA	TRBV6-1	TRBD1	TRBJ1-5	TGTGCCAGCAGTGCGGACAGGGCGGGCAATCAGCCCCAGCATTTT	CASSADRAGNQPQHF
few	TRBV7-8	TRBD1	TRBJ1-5	TGTGCCAGCAGCCCGGGGACAGGCTTAGGTCAGCCCCAGCATTTT	CASSPGTGLGQPQHF
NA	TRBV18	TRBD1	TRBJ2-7	TGTGCCAGCTCACCGCTCGGCGGACAGGGGCTTTTACGAGGCGAGCAGTACTTC	CASSPLGGQGLLRGEQYF
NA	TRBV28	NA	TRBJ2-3	TGTGCCAGCAGTTCAGGGGATAGGAGCACAGATACGCAGTATTTT	CASSSGDRSTDTQYF
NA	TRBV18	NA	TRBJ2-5	TGTGCCAGCTCACCTCTACCGGGACCCCTGGTCGGGGAGACCCAGTACTTC	CASSPLPGPLVGETQYF
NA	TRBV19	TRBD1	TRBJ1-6	TGTGCCAGTAGTATAGGGGACAGGGTTAATTCACCCCTCCACTTT	CASSIGDRVNSPLHF
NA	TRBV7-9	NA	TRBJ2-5	TGTGCCAGCAGCTTTTCTGGGGCGCGGGAGACCCAGTACTTC	CASSFSGARETQYF
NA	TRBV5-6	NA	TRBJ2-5	TGTGCCAGCAGCAGCGCTCGGGAGAACCTTCGGGAGACCCAGTACTTC	CASSSARENLRETQYF
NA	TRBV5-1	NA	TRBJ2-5	TGCGCCAGCAGCCTCCAGGAACAAGAGACCCAGTACTTC	CASSLQEQETQYF
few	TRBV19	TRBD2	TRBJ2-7	TGTGCCAGTAGTATAGTTGGGACTAGCTATGAGCAGTACTTC	CASSIVGTSYEQYF
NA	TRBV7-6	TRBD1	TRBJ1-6	TGTGCCAGCAGCCACCGTGGCGGTCCCGGGACAGGCAGCTCCCATAATTCACCCCACCACTTT	CASSHRGGPGTGSSHNSPHHF
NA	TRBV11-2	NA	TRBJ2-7	TGTGCCAGCAGCCCCGGGCGACACTACGAGCAGTACTTC	CASSPGRHYEQYF
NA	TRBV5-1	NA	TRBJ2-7	TGCGCCAGCAGCTTGGATGCGAACTCCTACGAGCAGTACTTC	CASSLDANSYEQYF
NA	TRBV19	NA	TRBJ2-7	TGTGCCAGTAGTATAGATTCAGAGGTGGAATACGAGCAGTACTTC	CASSIDSEVEYEQYF
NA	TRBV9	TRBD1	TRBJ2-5	TGTGCCAGCAGCGTAGCACCCGACAGGGGGCTTGAGACCCAGTACTTC	CASSVAPDRGLETQYF
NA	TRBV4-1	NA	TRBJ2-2	TGCGCCAGCAGCCAAATCCTAACCGGGGAGCTGTTTTTT	CASSQILTGELFF
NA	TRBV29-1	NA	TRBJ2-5	TGCAGCGGCTTCCAAGAGACCCAGTACTTC	CSGFQETQYF
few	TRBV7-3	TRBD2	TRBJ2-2	TGTGCCAGCAGCTTACTAGCGGAAGCCGGGGAGCTGTTTTTT	CASSLLAEAGELFF
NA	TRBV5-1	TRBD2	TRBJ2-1	TGCGCCAGCAGCTTGGGGACTAGCGGGATGGGCCATGAGCAGTTCTTC	CASSLGTSGMGHEQFF
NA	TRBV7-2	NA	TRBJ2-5	TGTGCCAGCAGTCCCGGGGAGACCCAGTACTTC	CASSPGETQYF
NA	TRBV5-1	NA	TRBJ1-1	TGCGCCAGCGGGAAGGGGGGTACTGAAGCTTTCTTT	CASGKGGTEAFF
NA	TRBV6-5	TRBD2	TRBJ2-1	TGTGCCAGCAGTTACTCGAATCTAGCGGGAGCCAAGCAGTTCTTC	CASSYSNLAGAKQFF
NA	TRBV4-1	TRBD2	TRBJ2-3	TGCGCCAGCAGCTCGACTAGCGGGGGGAGAGCAGATACGCAGTATTTT	CASSSTSGGRADTQYF
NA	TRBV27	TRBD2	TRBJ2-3	TGTGCCAGCAGTTTACGGGGTAGCGGGGTGGATACGCAGTATTTT	CASSLRGSGVDTQYF
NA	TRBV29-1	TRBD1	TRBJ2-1	TGCAGCGTTGATGTTGACAGGGGAGTCTTC	CSVDVDRGVF
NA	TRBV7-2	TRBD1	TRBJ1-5	TGTGCCAGCAGCACCAGGGGGCTAGCTAATCAGCCCCAGCATTTT	CASSTRGLANQPQHF
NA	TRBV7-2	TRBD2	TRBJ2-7	TGTGCCAGCAACCTAGCGGGGGGGTTCTCCTACGAGCAGTACTTC	CASNLAGGFSYEQYF